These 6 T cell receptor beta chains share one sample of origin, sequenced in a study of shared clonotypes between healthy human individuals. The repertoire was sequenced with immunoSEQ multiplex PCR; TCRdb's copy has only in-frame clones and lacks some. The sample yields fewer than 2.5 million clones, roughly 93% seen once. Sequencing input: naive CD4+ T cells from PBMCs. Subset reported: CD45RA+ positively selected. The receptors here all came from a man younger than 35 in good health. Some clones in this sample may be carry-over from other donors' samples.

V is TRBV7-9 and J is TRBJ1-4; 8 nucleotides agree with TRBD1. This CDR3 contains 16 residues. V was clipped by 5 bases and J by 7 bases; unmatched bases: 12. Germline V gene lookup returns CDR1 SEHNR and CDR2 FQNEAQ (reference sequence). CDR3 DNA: TGTGCCAGCAGCCCGAGCATGACAGGGGCGTTTGAAAAACTGTTTTTT. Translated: CASSPSMTGAFEKLFF.

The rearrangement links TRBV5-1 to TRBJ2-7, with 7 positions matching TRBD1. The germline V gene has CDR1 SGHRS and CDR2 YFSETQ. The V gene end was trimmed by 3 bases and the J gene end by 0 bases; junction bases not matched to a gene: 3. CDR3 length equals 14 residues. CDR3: CASSWGQSSYEQYF. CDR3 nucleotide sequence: TGCGCCAGCAGCTGGGGACAGAGCTCCTACGAGCAGTACTTC.

The CDR3 here is CASSEEVPEQYF. The DNA for the CDR3 is TGTGCCAGCAGTGAAGAGGTCCCCGAGCAGTACTTC. The rearrangement links TRBV2 to TRBJ2-7; unclear D gene. CDR1 is SNHLY, CDR2 FYNNEI, per germline. This CDR3 has 12 residues. Trimming removed 1 base at V and 6 bases at J, with 7 bases between.

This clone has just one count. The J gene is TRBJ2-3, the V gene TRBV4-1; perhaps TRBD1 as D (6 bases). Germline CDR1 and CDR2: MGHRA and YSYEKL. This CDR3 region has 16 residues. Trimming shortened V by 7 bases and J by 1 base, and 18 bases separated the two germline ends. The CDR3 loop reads CASTHTRAGGTDTQYF. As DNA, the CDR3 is TGCGCCAGCACCCACACCCGGGCAGGGGGCACAGATACGCAGTATTTT.

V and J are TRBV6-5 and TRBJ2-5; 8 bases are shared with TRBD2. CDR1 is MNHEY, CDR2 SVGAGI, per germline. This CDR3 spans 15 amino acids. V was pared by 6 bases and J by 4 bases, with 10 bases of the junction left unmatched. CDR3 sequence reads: CASRRSGSGIETQYF. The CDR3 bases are TGTGCCAGCAGGAGGAGCGGGAGCGGTATAGAGACCCAGTACTTC.

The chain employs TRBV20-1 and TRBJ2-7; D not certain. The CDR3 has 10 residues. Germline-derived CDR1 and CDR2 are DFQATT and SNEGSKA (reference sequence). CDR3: CRVTNGEQYF. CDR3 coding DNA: TGCAGGGTCACCAATGGGGAGCAGTACTTC.